The 31 T cell receptor beta chains presented below share a single source sample, sequenced in a study of blood T cell repertoires in COVID-19. Sequenced by immunoSEQ multiplex PCR; TCRdb stores in-frame clones only, minus some. The repertoire holds 100,000 or so clones, with around 89% as singletons. The sample consisted of peripheral blood. All receptors derive from a human donor with acute or convalescent COVID-19. The donor label of this sample is uncertain.

The rearrangement links TRBV7-3 to TRBJ2-1, with no clear D. Germline CDR1 SGHTA, CDR2 FQGTGA. The CDR3 runs to 13 residues. V lost 4 bases to trimming and J lost 8 bases, with 12 bases between them. CDR3 loop: CASSYLVADEQFF. The CDR3 DNA is TGTGCCAGCAGCTACCTTGTGGCAGATGAGCAGTTCTTC.

The rearrangement joins TRBV7-8 to TRBJ2-5; tentative D call: TRBD1 (6 bases). Between the trimmed V and J ends, which lost 0 bases and 0 bases, there was a span of 17 bases. Germline assignment: CDR1 SGHVS and CDR2 FQNEAQ. The CDR3 covers 18 residues. The CDR3 DNA reads TGTGCCAGCAGCTTAGCGATTGGTAGGACAGCGAACCAAGAGACCCAGTACTTC. This encodes CASSLAIGRTANQETQYF.

The chain combines TRBV7-2 with TRBJ1-6, with D unclear. This CDR3 is built from 12 residues. Trimming left V 5 bases short and J 9 bases short, with 8 bases between. Germline V lookup: CDR1 SGHTA, CDR2 FQGNSA. The CDR3 here is CASSPAGSPLHF. In nucleotides, the CDR3 is TGTGCCAGCAGCCCAGCGGGTTCACCCCTCCACTTT. The full variable domain, completed using reference TRBV7-2 and TRBJ1-6, is GAGVSQSPSNKVTEKGKDVELRCDPISGHTALYWYRQSLGQGLEFLIYFQGNSAPDKSGLPSDRFSAERTGGSVSTLTIQRTQQEDSAVYLCASSPAGSPLHFGNGTRLTVT.

The V and J genes are TRBV24-1 and TRBJ2-1, with D perhaps TRBD2 (7 bases). Germline CDR1 and CDR2: KGHDR and SFDVKD. The CDR3 loop spans 16 amino acids. The V and J ends lost 6 bases and 7 bases respectively, with 21 bases between them. The CDR3 nucleotides read TGTGCCACCAGTACATGGGGGGGGCCGAATGAAAATGAGCAGTTCTTC. Translating gives CATSTWGGPNENEQFF.

The chain links TRBV10-3 to TRBJ2-1; tentatively, D is TRBD2 (6 bases). Germline CDR1 ENHRY, CDR2 SYGVKD. Trimming left V 8 bases short and J 2 bases short, with 13 bases between. This CDR3 is 14 amino acids long. The CDR3 spells CAIGRDSAYNEQFF. CDR3 nucleotides: TGTGCCATCGGTCGGGACTCAGCCTACAATGAGCAGTTCTTC.

Note on this clone: An end of the junction differs from the germline gene, which may be a read error. The chain joins TRBV9 to TRBJ2-1; no clear D gene. The CDR3 has 13 amino acids. Germline CDR1 is SGDLS and CDR2 is YYNGEE. The CDR3 DNA follows: TGTGCCAGCAGCGTAGGTGGGTACAGTGAGCAGTTCTTC. It specifies CASSVGGYSEQFF.

The rearrangement joins TRBV29-1 to TRBJ1-1; D perhaps matches TRBD1 (6 bases). Germline-derived CDR1 and CDR2 are SQVTM and ANQGSEA. There are 11 residues in the CDR3. V gave up 4 bases and J gave up 7 bases, with 10 bases separating them. The CDR3, as DNA: TGCAGCGTTGGGGCAGGGGATGAAGCTTTCTTT. Translation gives CSVGAGDEAFF.

The rearrangement uses TRBV18 and TRBJ1-3; D possibly corresponds to TRBD1 (6 bases). The CDR3 totals 15 residues. The V and J ends lost 2 bases and 3 bases respectively, with 11 bases between them. Germline V gene data show CDR1 as KGHSH and CDR2 as LQKENI. For the CDR3, the DNA is TGTGCCAGCTCACCATCCGCAGGGGTTGGAAACACCATATATTTT. Protein sequence: CASSPSAGVGNTIYF.

This rearrangement joins TRBV7-2 to TRBJ2-1, with 8 bases matching TRBD2. The CDR3 spans 15 residues. J lost 8 bases, V lost 1 base, and 7 bases had no gene match. CDR1 and CDR2 from the germline V gene are SGHTA and FQGNSA. The CDR3 sequence: CASSLVVAGIHEQFF. The DNA of the CDR3 is TGTGCCAGCAGCTTAGTGGTAGCGGGGATTCATGAGCAGTTCTTC.

This clone has only a few counts. The chain recombines TRBV9 with TRBJ1-6; D is uncertain. The V and J ends lost 4 bases and 6 bases respectively, with 11 bases between them. From germline, CDR1 is SGDLS and CDR2 YYNGEE. The CDR3 loop spans 14 amino acids. The CDR3 spells CASSREETNSPLHF. The CDR3 nucleotides read TGTGCCAGCAGCCGCGAGGAGACTAATTCACCCCTCCACTTT.

V gene TRBV2 combines with J gene TRBJ1-2, with 8 nucleotides matching TRBD1. CDR1 and CDR2 (germline): SNHLY, FYNNEI. Losses at the gene ends were 3 bases for V and 7 bases for J; bases not matched to a gene: 7. This CDR3 is 14 amino acids long. The CDR3 coding sequence is TGTGCCAGCAGTGAGGGCAGGGGGCGAAGTGGCTACACCTTC. Its translation is CASSEGRGRSGYTF.

The chain carries TRBV5-5 and TRBJ2-2; 8 bases align to TRBD1. Germline CDR1 and CDR2: SGHKS and YYEKEE (reference sequence). The CDR3 has 14 residues. J lost 8 bases, V lost 5 bases, and 8 bases had no gene match. The CDR3 DNA reads as TGTGCCAGCAGATACGGACAGGGAACAGGGGAGCTGTTTTTT. Its protein product is CASRYGQGTGELFF.

The chain links TRBV7-8 to TRBJ1-5, with TRBD1 as a possible D gene (6 bases). Germline CDR1 SGHVS, CDR2 FQNEAQ. The CDR3 contains 14 residues. With 9 bases removed from V and 0 bases from J, the gap between germline ends came to 12 bases. The CDR3 spells CASTRGHSNQPQHF. The CDR3 DNA reads TGTGCCAGTACGAGGGGACATAGCAATCAGCCCCAGCATTTT.

This clone has a single count. The chain recombines TRBV6-1 with TRBJ2-1; TRBD1 is a possible D gene (5 bases). V lost 4 bases and J 1 base, leaving 14 bases between the germline ends. Germline lookup yields CDR1 MNHNS and CDR2 SASEGT. The length of the CDR3 is 16 residues. DNA for the CDR3: TGTGCCAGCAGTGGGTTAGGGGTTCAGTCCTACAATGAGCAGTTCTTC. Its protein is CASSGLGVQSYNEQFF.

V usage is TRBV19 and J usage is TRBJ1-5, with 8 bases lining up with TRBD1. CDR1 LNHDA and CDR2 SQIVND come from the germline V gene (reference sequence). The CDR3 loop spans 16 amino acids. The ends lost 6 bases at V and 0 bases at J; junction bases unmatched: 7. CDR3 sequence: CASRAGQGRSNQPQHF. CDR3 sequence (DNA): TGTGCCAGTAGGGCCGGACAGGGTCGTAGCAATCAGCCCCAGCATTTT.

The chain joins TRBV5-8 to TRBJ2-5, with TRBD2 identical over 8 bases. The J call may be in error: the DNA end matches TRBJ2-7 better. Germline V gives CDR1 SGHTS, CDR2 YDEGEE. This CDR3 has 14 amino acids. The CDR3 is CASSFGGRRAEQYF. The CDR3 DNA reads TGTGCCAGCAGCTTCGGCGGGAGGCGGGCCGAGCAGTACTTC.

V is TRBV6-5 and J is TRBJ2-1, with 8 bases that match TRBD1. Trimming removed 6 bases from V and 0 bases from J; junction bases left unmatched: 4. This CDR3 has 15 amino acids. Germline V gene sequence: CDR1 MNHEY, CDR2 SVGAGI. As DNA, the CDR3 is TGTGCCAGCAGCCCCGGACAGGGCTCCTACAATGAGCAGTTCTTC. Translated: CASSPGQGSYNEQFF.

The chain is built from TRBV6-1 and TRBJ1-2, with D unresolved. Germline-derived CDR1 and CDR2 are MNHNS and SASEGT. The V gene lost 3 bases and the J gene lost 2 bases, with 10 bases spanning the gap. The CDR3 is 14 residues long. The CDR3 sequence: CASSEGSSNYGYTF. The CDR3 DNA sequence: TGTGCCAGCAGTGAGGGGAGTTCAAACTATGGCTACACCTTC.

The chain is built from TRBV5-6 and TRBJ2-7; 8 bases are a match to TRBD1. The J segment lost 3 bases and the V segment lost 1 base, leaving 0 bases of the junction unmatched. The germline V gene has CDR1 SGHDT and CDR2 YYEEEE. The CDR3 is 13 amino acids. The CDR3 region has the DNA TGTGCCAGCAGCTTGACAGGGGGCTACGAGCAGTACTTC. Translating it yields CASSLTGGYEQYF.

This clone was seen only once. The V gene is TRBV11-1, the J gene TRBJ2-1; TRBD2 agrees at 8 bases. V gave up 3 bases and J gave up 9 bases; unmatched junction bases: 10. CDR1 SGHAT and CDR2 FQDESV come from the germline V gene (reference sequence). The CDR3 spans 15 residues. CDR3 DNA: TGTGCCAGCAGCTTTGGACTAGCCGGGACTATTGAGCAGTTCTTC. It is translated as CASSFGLAGTIEQFF.

The V gene is TRBV6-2 or TRBV6-3, the J gene TRBJ2-1; 7 bases fit TRBD2. With 2 bases clipped from V and 2 bases from J, the junction kept 0 bases outside the gene matches. Germline CDR1 reads MNHEY; CDR2 reads SVGEGT. The CDR3 consists of 14 residues. This CDR3 is CASSYSGAYNEQFF. CDR3 DNA: TGTGCCAGCAGTTACAGCGGGGCCTACAATGAGCAGTTCTTC.

The genes are TRBV7-9 and TRBJ1-2; 11 bases agree with TRBD1. This CDR3 is 15 amino acids long. Germline V CDR1 and CDR2: SEHNR, FQNEAQ (reference sequence). Trimming at V came to 4 bases and at J to 4 bases, leaving 5 bases not matched to a gene. CDR3 coding DNA: TGTGCCAGCAGCTCGGGACAGGGGGTAGTCTATGGCTACACCTTC. It codes for CASSSGQGVVYGYTF. The full variable domain, rest sourced from reference TRBV7-9 and TRBJ1-2, is DTGVSQNPRHKITKRGQNVTFRCDPISEHNRLYWYRQTLGQGPEFLTYFQNEAQLEKSRLLSDRFSAERPKGSFSTLEIQRTEQGDSAMYLCASSSGQGVVYGYTFGSGTRLTVV.

This clone was seen just once. This chain joins TRBV5-1 and TRBJ2-5, with D possibly matching TRBD1 (5 bases). Trimming shortened V by 0 bases and J by 2 bases, and 8 bases separated the two germline ends. Germline CDR1 and CDR2: SGHRS and YFSETQ. This CDR3 comprises 14 residues. CDR3 region: CASSLAAGQETQYF. CDR3 DNA: TGCGCCAGCAGCTTGGCGGCAGGGCAAGAGACCCAGTACTTC.

Turning to this clone: Mismatch with germline at one junction end may stem from a read error. The chain combines TRBV11-2 with TRBJ2-7, with 7 bases that match TRBD1. The CDR3 contains 14 residues. Germline values: CDR1 SGHAT, CDR2 FQNNGV. As DNA, the CDR3 is TGTGCCAGCAGCCTAGAAAGACAGGGCTACGAGCAGTACTTC. It yields the protein CASSLERQGYEQYF.

A few counts support this clone. The DNA for the CDR3 is TGTGCCAGCAGTTTTACAGGGGGAGGCACTGAAGCTTTCTTT. Its protein is CASSFTGGGTEAFF. This chain connects TRBV6-5 to TRBJ1-1, with 8 nucleotides matching TRBD1. The J segment lost 4 bases and the V segment lost 4 bases, leaving 5 bases of the junction unmatched. The germline CDR1 and CDR2 sequences are MNHEY and SVGAGI. This CDR3 comprises 14 residues.

This chain uses TRBV7-9 with TRBJ2-5; D is possibly TRBD2 (6 bases). The V and J ends lost 1 base and 7 bases respectively, with 13 bases between them. This CDR3 has 14 residues. Looked up from germline, CDR1 is SEHNR and CDR2 is FQNEAQ (reference sequence). CDR3 protein: CASSLGGVHGTQYF. Here the CDR3 DNA reads TGTGCCAGCAGCTTAGGGGGGGTACATGGGACCCAGTACTTC.

The chain employs TRBV27 and TRBJ2-3, with 10 bases that match TRBD2. Germline CDR1 reads MNHEY; CDR2 reads SMNVEV (reference sequence). J lost 2 bases, V lost 5 bases, and 7 bases had no gene match. The CDR3 runs to 16 residues. The CDR3 nucleotides are TGTGCCAGCAGTCTCGGACTAGCGGAGATCACAGATACGCAGTATTTT. Protein: CASSLGLAEITDTQYF.

This clone was seen at least ten times. This chain links TRBV5-1 with TRBJ1-6; unclear D gene. The CDR3 covers 15 residues. Germline assignment: CDR1 SGHRS and CDR2 YFSETQ. The V end was cut by 0 bases, the J end by 6 bases, with 10 bases between. CDR3 DNA: TGCGCCAGCAGCTTGGGCGGTACACCTAATTCACCCCTCCACTTT. This translates into CASSLGGTPNSPLHF.

The chain has TRBV4-1 and TRBJ1-6; 9 bases agree with TRBD1. The V gene's germline CDR1 is MGHRA and CDR2 YSYEKL. The CDR3 extends over 15 amino acids. After removal of 4 bases from V and 7 bases from J, the junction contained 5 bases not matched to a gene. The CDR3 sequence: CASSRPDRGNSPLHF. The CDR3, as DNA: TGCGCCAGCAGCCGGCCGGACAGGGGAAATTCACCCCTCCACTTT.

Only a few counts were recorded for this clone. The V call is TRBV14, the J call TRBJ2-5, with D maybe TRBD1 (6 bases). Trimming removed 1 base at V and 2 bases at J, with 20 bases between. CDR3 size: 18 residues. Per the germline V gene, CDR1 is SGHDN and CDR2 is FVKESK. The CDR3 sequence is CASSQVQRTAWTQETQYF. CDR3 DNA sequence: TGTGCCAGCAGCCAAGTACAACGGACAGCTTGGACGCAAGAGACCCAGTACTTC.

With respect to this clone: Other DNA sequences in this sample translate to the same CDR3. This chain joins TRBV30 and TRBJ1-2; D possibly corresponds to TRBD1 (6 bases). The V gene's germline CDR1 is GTSNPN and CDR2 SVGIG (reference sequence). CDR3 length: 14 residues. Deletions cut 0 bases from V and 0 bases from J, with 8 bases between. The CDR3 region is CAWSVQGANYGYTF. For the CDR3, the DNA is TGTGCCTGGAGTGTACAGGGAGCTAACTATGGCTACACCTTC.